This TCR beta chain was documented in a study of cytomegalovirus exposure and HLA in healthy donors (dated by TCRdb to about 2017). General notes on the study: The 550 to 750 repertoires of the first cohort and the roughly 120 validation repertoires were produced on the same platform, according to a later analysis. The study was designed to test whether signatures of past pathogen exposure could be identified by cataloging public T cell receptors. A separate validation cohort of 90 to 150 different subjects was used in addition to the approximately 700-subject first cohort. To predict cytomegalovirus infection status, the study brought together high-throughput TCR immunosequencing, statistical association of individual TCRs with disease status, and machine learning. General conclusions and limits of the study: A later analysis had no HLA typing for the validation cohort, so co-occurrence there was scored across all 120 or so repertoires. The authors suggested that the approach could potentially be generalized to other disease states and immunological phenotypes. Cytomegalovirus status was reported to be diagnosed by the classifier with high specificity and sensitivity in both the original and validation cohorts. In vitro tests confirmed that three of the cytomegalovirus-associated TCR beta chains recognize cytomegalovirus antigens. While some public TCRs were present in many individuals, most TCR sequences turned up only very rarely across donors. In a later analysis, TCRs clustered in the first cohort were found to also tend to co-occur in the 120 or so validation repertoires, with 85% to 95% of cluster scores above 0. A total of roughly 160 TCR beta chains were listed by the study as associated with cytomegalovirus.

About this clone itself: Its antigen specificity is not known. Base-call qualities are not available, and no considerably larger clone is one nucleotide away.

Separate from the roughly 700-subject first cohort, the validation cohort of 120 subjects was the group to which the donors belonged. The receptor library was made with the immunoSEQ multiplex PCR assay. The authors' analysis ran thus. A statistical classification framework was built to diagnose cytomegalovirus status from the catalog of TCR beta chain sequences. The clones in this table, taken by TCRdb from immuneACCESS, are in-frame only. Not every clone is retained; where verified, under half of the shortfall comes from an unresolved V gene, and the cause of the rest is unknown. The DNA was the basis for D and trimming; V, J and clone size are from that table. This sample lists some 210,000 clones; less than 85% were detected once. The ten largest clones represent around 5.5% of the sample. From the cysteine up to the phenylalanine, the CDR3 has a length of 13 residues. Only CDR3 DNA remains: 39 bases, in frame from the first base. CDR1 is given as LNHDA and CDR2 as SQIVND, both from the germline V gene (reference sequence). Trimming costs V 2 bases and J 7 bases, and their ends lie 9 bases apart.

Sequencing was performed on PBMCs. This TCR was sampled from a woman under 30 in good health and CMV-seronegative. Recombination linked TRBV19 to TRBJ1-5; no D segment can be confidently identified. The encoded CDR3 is CASSIRDGQPQHF. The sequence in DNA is TGTGCCAGTAGTATACGGGATGGCCAGCCCCAGCATTTT.